This entry concerns a single T cell receptor (beta chain). What it binds is not known. The authors incorporated unique molecular identifiers into the TCR beta cDNA libraries. The T cell input of about 0.85 to 10 million gave about half a million cDNA molecules. TCRdb re-called the PCR reads through MiXCR, storing one row per CDR3 protein. The table lists hundreds of thousands of distinct CDR3 sequences, approximately 53% of them singletons. This specimen comes from a study of post-analysis software for immune sequencing data. At the level of the study: Progressive-relapsing, secondary progressive and relapsing-remitting multiple sclerosis were among the disease courses included.

Study outcomes and limitations: Versus controls, multiple sclerosis patients showed significantly lower diversity (normalized Chao1). There were five TRBV segments more frequent in patients than controls, and TRBV5-6, TRBV5-1 and TRBV20-1 were among them.

The CDR3 length is 16 residues. The V gene's germline CDR1 is MNHEY and CDR2 SVGAGI. V was clipped by 2 bases and J by 3 bases; unmatched bases: 10. This receptor was identified in a girl between 10 and 17 years old with multiple sclerosis. The V gene is TRBV6-5, the J gene TRBJ2-7; TRBD1 agrees at 7 bases. Sequenced: blood. The CDR3 sequence is CASSYEAGDRGYEQYF. CDR3 bases: TGTGCCAGCAGTTACGAGGCCGGGGACAGAGGCTACGAGCAGTACTTC.